The clone carrying this TCR beta chain appeared a single time. Its antigen remains unknown. The data are from a study of cytomegalovirus exposure and HLA in healthy donors. Study-wide context: Earlier findings included about 120 million unique TCR beta sequences obtained from about 180 million T cells. The study's findings and limits: What a later analysis reportedly showed was that an Asian-associated ancestry cluster had fewer N-insertions than the roughly 670-donor mean. Analysis performed later showed TCR beta chains linked to HLA being more clonally expanded than equally common others.

The CDR3 has 14 residues. The germline CDR1 and CDR2 sequences are SGHVS and FNYEAQ. Trimming removed 7 bases at V and 2 bases at J, with 14 bases between. The PCR made use of 60 Vbeta and 13 Jbeta primers. TCRdb's table, derived via immunoSEQ multiplex PCR, lists solely in-frame clones and lacks some. The sample holds about 220,000 clones, 82% seen once. The sequence was collected from a man in his forties in good health and CMV-seropositive. This chain links TRBV7-6 with TRBJ1-1; D not resolved. The sequenced sample consisted of PBMCs. The CDR3 sequence: CASTKDSVNTEAFF. The CDR3 DNA sequence: TGTGCCAGCACCAAGGACTCCGTTAACACTGAAGCTTTCTTT. Full variable domain (outside the CDR3, taken from reference TRBV7-6 and TRBJ1-1): GAGVSQSPRYKVTKRGQDVALRCDPISGHVSLYWYRQALGQGPEFLTYFNYEAQQDKSGLPNDRFSAERPEGSISTLTIQRTEQRDSAMYRCASTKDSVNTEAFFGQGTRLTVV.